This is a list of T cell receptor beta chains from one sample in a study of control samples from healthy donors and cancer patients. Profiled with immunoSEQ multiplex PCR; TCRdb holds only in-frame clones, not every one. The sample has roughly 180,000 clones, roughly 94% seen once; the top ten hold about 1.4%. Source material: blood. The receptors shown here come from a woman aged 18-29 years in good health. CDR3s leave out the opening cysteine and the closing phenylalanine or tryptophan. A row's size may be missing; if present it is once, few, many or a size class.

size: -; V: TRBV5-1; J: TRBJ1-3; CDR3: ASSLVGFGNTIY
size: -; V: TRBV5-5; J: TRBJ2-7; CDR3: ASSWGVAETQY
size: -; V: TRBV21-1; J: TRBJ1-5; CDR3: ASCRGQINQPQH
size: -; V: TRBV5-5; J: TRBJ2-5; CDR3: ASSATAGRGETQY
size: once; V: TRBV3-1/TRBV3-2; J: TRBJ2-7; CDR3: ASSQAGRGRGGYEQY
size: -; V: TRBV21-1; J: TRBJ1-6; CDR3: ASSKARDSPLH
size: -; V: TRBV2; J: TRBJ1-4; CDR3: ASSEALGDISTNEKLF
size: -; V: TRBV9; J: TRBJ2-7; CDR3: ASSVVGSGEQY
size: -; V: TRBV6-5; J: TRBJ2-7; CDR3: ASSLAGTGSYEQY
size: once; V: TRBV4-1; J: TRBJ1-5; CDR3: ASSQDPGPFLAQH
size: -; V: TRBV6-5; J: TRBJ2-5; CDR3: ASSRGGDLGGTQY
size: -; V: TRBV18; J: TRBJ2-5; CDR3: ASSPPVVGVQETQY
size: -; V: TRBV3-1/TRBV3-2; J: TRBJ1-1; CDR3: ASSQGGTEAF
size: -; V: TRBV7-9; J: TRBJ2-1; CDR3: ASSLTLTSGRIF
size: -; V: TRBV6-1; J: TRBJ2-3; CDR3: ASMGEADTQY
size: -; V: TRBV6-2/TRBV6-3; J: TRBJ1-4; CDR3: ASSYGTGKKLF
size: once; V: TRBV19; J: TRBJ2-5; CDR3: ASSMGNRVQETQY
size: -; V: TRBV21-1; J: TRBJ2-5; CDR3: ASSRLGGEQTQY
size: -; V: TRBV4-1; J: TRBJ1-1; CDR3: ASSLRGANTEAF
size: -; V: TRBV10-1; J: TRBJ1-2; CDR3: ASSEGTGDGYT
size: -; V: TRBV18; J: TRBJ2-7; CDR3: ASSPWQGSGEQY
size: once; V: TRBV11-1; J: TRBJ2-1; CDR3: ASSSHVAGTYNEQF
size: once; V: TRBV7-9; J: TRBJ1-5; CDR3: ASSLDGAKRGQPQH
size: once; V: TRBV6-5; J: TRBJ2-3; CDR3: ASSSRLAGTDTQY
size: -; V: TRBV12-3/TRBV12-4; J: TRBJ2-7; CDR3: ASSPGVRYEQY
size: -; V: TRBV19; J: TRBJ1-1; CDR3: ASPRVGGGGDTEAF
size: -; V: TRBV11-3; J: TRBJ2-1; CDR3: ASSLEGGSSYNEQF
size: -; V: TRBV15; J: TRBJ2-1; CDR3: ATSRDLGLEQF
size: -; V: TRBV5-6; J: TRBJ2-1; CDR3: ASSLYNEQF
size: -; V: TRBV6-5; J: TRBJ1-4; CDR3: ASTKYRVGEKLF
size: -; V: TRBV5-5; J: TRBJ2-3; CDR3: ASSFQVGNTDTQY
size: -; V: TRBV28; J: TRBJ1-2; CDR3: ASSLGTEYGYT
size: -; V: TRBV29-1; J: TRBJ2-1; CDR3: SVVQGAREQF
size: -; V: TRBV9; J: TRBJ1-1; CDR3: ASSVSLRGNTEAF
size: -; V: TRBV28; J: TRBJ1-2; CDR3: ASSLSNLFGGYT
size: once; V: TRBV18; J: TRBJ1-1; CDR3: ASSPVTDYGEAF
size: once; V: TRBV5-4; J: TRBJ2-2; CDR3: ASSTAPGTANTGELF
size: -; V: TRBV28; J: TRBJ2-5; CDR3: ASSFGPIGTGGNIGLSETQY
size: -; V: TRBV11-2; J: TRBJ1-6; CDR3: ASSLSGRANSPLH
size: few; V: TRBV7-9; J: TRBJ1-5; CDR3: ASSLALPGGNQPQH
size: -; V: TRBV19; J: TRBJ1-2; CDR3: ASSQLSNYGYT
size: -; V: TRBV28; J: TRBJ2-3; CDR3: ASSLPGLAGSDTQY